This TCR delta chain comes out of a study of γδ T cells in repeated Plasmodium falciparum infection. TCRdb reanalysed the multiplex PCR reads with CATT. The sample has over 90,000 delta-chain clones, approximately 0.92% seen once. Bulk repertoires came from Vgamma9/Vdelta2+ or Vdelta2-negative gammadelta T cells flow-sorted from PBMC. Note on this clone: A much more abundant neighbour one base away suggests this may be a read error.

The length of the CDR3 is 14 residues. Germline V lookup: CDR1 GEAIGNYY, CDR2 EKD. The TCR originated in a pool of human donors (malaria-infected and uninfected, not separated). The sequenced sample was gamma-delta T cells from blood. The J gene has no call, while the V gene is TRDV2. CDR3 in amino acids: CACDNLTGTDKLTF. The CDR3 nucleotides are TGTGCCTGTGACAACCTTACTGGCACCGATAAACTCACCTTT.